The clone carrying this TCR beta chain was seen a few times. The sample originates from a study of blood T cell repertoires in COVID-19. Study-level background: Acute and convalescent COVID-19 specimens originated in the United States, Italy and Spain. Sources were T cells, B-cell-depleted T cells, or PBMCs; the material itself was cDNA or gDNA.

Trimming pared 6 bases from V and 6 bases from J, leaving 18 bases between. The germline gives CDR1 LNHDA, CDR2 SQIVND (reference sequence). The CDR3 consists of 14 residues. As originally analysed: Nucleated cell counts were estimated from reference gene primer amplification. TCRdb's copy holds only in-frame clones and misses some; the assay was immunoSEQ multiplex PCR. That table supplies the V and J calls and clone size; D and trimming were determined from the DNA. The sample gives roughly 60,000 clones, 75% to 85% of which show up once; about 18% is in the top ten. Sequencing input: peripheral blood. The chain has TRBV19 and TRBJ2-7; D might be TRBD2 (6 bases). This clonotype was obtained from a human donor in a cohort sampled during active COVID-19. CDR3 coding DNA: TGTGCCAGTAGCCCGGGACCCCGGGGAGGCGAGCAGTACTTC. Amino acid sequence: CASSPGPRGGEQYF.